This T cell receptor beta chain was recovered during a study of blood T cell repertoires in COVID-19. Only in-frame clones appear in the TCRdb table, and some are missing; sequencing was by immunoSEQ multiplex PCR. The table records 90,000 to 95,000 clones, 88% of them present only once. This CDR3 is built from 15 residues. V was pared by 5 bases and J by 9 bases, with 17 bases between. CDR1 is SNHLY and CDR2 is FYNNEI in the germline V gene. The V gene is TRBV2, the J gene TRBJ2-6; TRBD2 is a possible D gene (5 bases). Input material: peripheral blood. The TCR sequence derives from a woman in her 70s with acute or convalescent COVID-19. CDR3 in DNA: TGTGCCAGCAGTACCCCACCGGGGTCCCACAACGTCCTGACTTTC. Translated, it gives CASSTPPGSHNVLTF.